One sample yielded the 18 T cell receptor beta chains listed below, sequenced in a study of CXCR3-negative and CXCR3-positive naive CD8 T cells. Study-wide results and caveats: More hydrophobic TRB CDR3s were found in CXCR3-positive naive cells than in CXCR3-negative naive cells.

The antigens for these receptors are not known. The libraries of TRB cDNA were prepared using 5' RACE with UMI labels. After re-calling the 5' RACE reads, TCRdb lists one entry per CDR3 protein, DNA absent. The table for this sample gives 50,000 to 70,000 distinct CDR3 sequences. The sequenced sample was naive CXCR3+ CD8+ T cells from blood. Subset in this sample: CD45RO-CCR7+CD27+CD95- naive CD8+ T cells expressing CXCR3 (TNR3+). The receptor set was obtained from a human donor in good health. Some clones in this sample may be carry-over from other donors' samples.

The genes are TRBV20-1 and TRBJ2-1; TCRdb lists TRBD1, though no DNA is available to test this call. This CDR3 is 13 amino acids long. CDR1 is DFQATT, CDR2 SNEGSKA, per germline (reference sequence). This CDR3 is CSASQGRYNEQFF.

CDR3 residues: CASSFRRSPTYEQYF. The rearrangement links TRBV28 to TRBJ2-7; TCRdb indicates TRBD2, and absent DNA this call remains unverified. The CDR3 has 15 residues. The germline CDR1 and CDR2 sequences are MDHEN and SYDVKM.

The chain joins TRBV28 to TRBJ2-7; the TCRdb D gene call, TRBD1, has no DNA to confirm it. The CDR3 covers 15 residues. Germline values: CDR1 MDHEN, CDR2 SYDVKM. The CDR3 is CASISQVRSSYEQYF.

The V call is TRBV7-9, the J call TRBJ1-1; TCRdb's D call, TRBD1, is unchecked because there is no DNA. The CDR3 is made up of 13 amino acids. Looked up from germline, CDR1 is SEHNR and CDR2 is FQNEAQ (reference sequence). CDR3: CAGSGQGYTEAFF.

The CDR3 is CSVESVAGIGNEQFF. The chain combines TRBV29-1 with TRBJ2-1; TCRdb names TRBD2, which stays unverified in the absence of DNA. The CDR3 contains 15 residues. CDR1 and CDR2 from the germline V gene are SQVTM and ANQGSEA.

The chain recombines TRBV20-1 with TRBJ2-3; TCRdb gives TRBD2 as the D gene, but with no DNA this cannot be confirmed. There are 16 residues in the CDR3. In germline, CDR1 is DFQATT, CDR2 SNEGSKA (reference sequence). The CDR3 here is CSAPGGTSGRRDTQYF.

The chain joins TRBV4-1 to TRBJ2-3; TCRdb gives TRBD1 as the D gene, but with no DNA this cannot be confirmed. Germline CDR1 MGHRA, CDR2 YSYEKL. The CDR3 length is 15 residues. This CDR3 reads CASSQPGQITDTQYF.

The chain has TRBV29-1 and TRBJ2-2. The CDR3 runs 11 residues. Germline V gives CDR1 SQVTM, CDR2 ANQGSEA. The CDR3: CSVDDLGELFF.

This rearrangement joins TRBV7-2 to TRBJ2-3. Germline lookup yields CDR1 SGHTA and CDR2 FQGNSA. CDR3 length: 16 residues. The CDR3 region is CASSFGFGQSTDTQYF.

Here the CDR3 reads CASSLTWEQYF. The chain joins TRBV14 to TRBJ2-7. This CDR3 has 11 residues. Per the germline V gene, CDR1 is SGHDN and CDR2 is FVKESK.

The chain couples TRBV7-9 to TRBJ2-3. Per germline, CDR1 SEHNR and CDR2 FQNEAQ (reference sequence). This CDR3 has 13 amino acids. Here the CDR3 reads CASSLIGTDTQYF.

V and J are TRBV12-3 or TRBV12-4 and TRBJ2-7; TCRdb calls TRBD1, which cannot be checked without DNA. This CDR3 spans 14 amino acids. The CDR3 reads CASSFAGTGVEQYF.

J is TRBJ2-5 and V is TRBV7-7; TCRdb reports TRBD1, a call that lacks DNA to check it against. There are 13 residues in the CDR3. Per germline, CDR1 SSHAT and CDR2 FNYEAQ (reference sequence). The CDR3 here is CASSIGTGETQYF.

V usage is TRBV12-3 or TRBV12-4 and J usage is TRBJ2-7; TCRdb calls TRBD2, which cannot be checked without DNA. There are 13 residues in the CDR3. CDR3 residues: CASSPSSDYEQYF.

This chain connects TRBV5-1 to TRBJ2-7; the TRBD1 assignment by TCRdb is unverifiable without DNA. CDR1 SGHRS and CDR2 YFSETQ come from the germline V gene. The CDR3 totals 13 residues. CDR3 loop: CASRYDRAYEQYF.

The rearrangement links TRBV6-1 to TRBJ2-7; absent DNA, TCRdb's TRBD2 call cannot be checked. The CDR3 runs 13 residues. The germline V gene encodes CDR1 MNHNS and CDR2 SASEGT. The CDR3: CASSAIEGYEQYF.

The J gene is TRBJ2-1, the V gene TRBV14. Germline V gives CDR1 SGHDN, CDR2 FVKESK. The CDR3 loop spans 13 amino acids. The CDR3 protein is CASSQEVNNEQFF.

The chain joins TRBV9 to TRBJ2-7; the TCRdb D gene call, TRBD1, has no DNA to confirm it. The CDR3 extends over 15 amino acids. From germline, CDR1 is SGDLS and CDR2 YYNGEE. The CDR3 loop reads CASSAGPGGAYEQYF.